This entry lists 27 T cell receptor beta chains sequenced from one sample in a study of CD8+CD57+ T cells in acquired aplastic anemia. TCR beta VDJ combinations and CDR3 sequences were profiled from genomic DNA. TCRdb reprocessed the reads via MiXCR and lists one record per CDR3 protein. The profile shows approximately 200,000 distinct CDR3 sequences, around 66% of them singletons. Sequencing input: sorted CD4+, CD8+, or CD8+CD57+ T cells (not recorded which) from PBMCs. The receptors come from a human donor with severe aplastic anemia or a healthy control (not recorded which).

The chain couples TRBV7-7 to TRBJ1-2; 7 bases line up with TRBD1. From germline, CDR1 is SSHAT and CDR2 FNYEAQ (reference sequence). The CDR3 extends over 17 amino acids. Trimming cost V 1 base and J 5 bases; bases outside gene matches: 13. For the CDR3, the DNA is TGTGCCAGCAGCTTAGAGGAAGGGGGACAGCGCTATTATGGCTACACCTTC. This codes for CASSLEEGGQRYYGYTF.

Ten or more counts support this clonotype. The rearrangement links TRBV10-3 to TRBJ1-6; D perhaps matches TRBD1 (6 bases). This CDR3 has 14 amino acids. The V gene's germline CDR1 is ENHRY and CDR2 SYGVKD. The germline V and J ends were trimmed by 6 bases and 5 bases, with 11 bases remaining between them. Here the CDR3 reads CAIRAGDNNSPLHF. The CDR3 nucleotides read TGTGCCATCAGGGCAGGGGACAATAATTCACCCCTCCACTTT.

The chain recombines TRBV15 with TRBJ2-5; D is ambiguous. The germline gives CDR1 LNHNV, CDR2 YYDKDF (reference sequence). The V gene lost 2 bases and the J gene lost 5 bases, with 9 bases spanning the gap. There are 13 residues in the CDR3. CDR3: CATSRNIGETQYF. CDR3 nucleotide sequence: TGTGCCACCAGCAGAAACATCGGGGAGACCCAGTACTTC.

The rearrangement uses TRBV10-3 and TRBJ1-2; a possible D gene is TRBD1 (5 bases). This CDR3 contains 13 residues. Germline V gene lookup returns CDR1 ENHRY and CDR2 SYGVKD. V lost 10 bases to trimming and J lost 4 bases, with 16 bases between them. The CDR3 reads CATWGGGGYGYTF. DNA of the CDR3: TGTGCCACCTGGGGTGGTGGGGGCTATGGCTACACCTTC.

The chain recombines TRBV7-2 with TRBJ2-7, with D perhaps TRBD1 (6 bases). Germline CDR1 reads SGHTA; CDR2 reads FQGNSA. With 1 base removed from V and 0 bases from J, the gap between germline ends came to 10 bases. CDR3 length: 15 amino acids. The CDR3 sequence is CASSLVGASSYEQYF. CDR3 in DNA: TGTGCCAGCAGCTTAGTGGGGGCTAGCTCCTACGAGCAGTACTTC.

The genes are TRBV29-1 and TRBJ2-2; unclear D gene. This CDR3 region has 11 residues. CDR1 is SQVTM and CDR2 is ANQGSEA in the germline V gene. Trimming left V 6 bases short and J 1 base short, with 3 bases between. In nucleotides, the CDR3 is TGCAGCGTGAAGAACACCGGGGAGCTGTTTTTT. As protein: CSVKNTGELFF.

The rearrangement uses TRBV15 and TRBJ1-5; 9 nucleotides agree with TRBD1. V was pared by 3 bases and J by 0 bases, with 3 bases of the junction left unmatched. Germline V gives CDR1 LNHNV, CDR2 YYDKDF (reference sequence). The CDR3 spans 16 residues. In DNA form, the CDR3 reads TGTGCCACCAGCAGGGGGACAGGGCCTAGCAATCAGCCCCAGCATTTT. Translation: CATSRGTGPSNQPQHF.

This clonotype has a count of ten or more. V and J are TRBV27 and TRBJ2-3, with 11 bases that match TRBD1. In germline, CDR1 is MNHEY, CDR2 SMNVEV (reference sequence). J was trimmed by 2 bases and V by 5 bases; bases with no gene match: 6. There are 16 residues in the CDR3. The CDR3 coding sequence is TGTGCCAGCAGTCACGGACAGGGGGCCTTCACAGATACGCAGTATTTT. It translates to CASSHGQGAFTDTQYF.

The chain uses TRBV7-8 and TRBJ1-2, with 10 bases identical to TRBD1. The V gene end was trimmed by 2 bases and the J gene end by 3 bases; junction bases not matched to a gene: 6. The V gene's germline CDR1 is SGHVS and CDR2 FQNEAQ. The CDR3 consists of 16 residues. CDR3 amino acids: CASSLRGTGAHYGYTF. As DNA, the CDR3 is TGTGCCAGCAGCTTAAGAGGGACAGGGGCTCACTATGGCTACACCTTC.

Only one count was recorded for this clonotype. The chain carries TRBV10-3 and TRBJ1-2; 9 bases line up with TRBD1. With V trimmed by 0 bases and J by 6 bases, 5 bases remained unmatched. The germline CDR1 and CDR2 sequences are ENHRY and SYGVKD. This CDR3 is built from 15 residues. DNA for the CDR3: TGTGCCATCAGTGAGTCAATACAGGGGGCCGATGGCTACACCTTC. Protein sequence: CAISESIQGADGYTF.

The CDR3 DNA reads TGCAGTGCTAGATCTGGCAGACTTGTTTACGAGCAGTACTTC. It translates to CSARSGRLVYEQYF. This chain uses TRBV20-1 with TRBJ2-7, with unresolved D. The V end lost 2 bases, the J end lost 4 bases, and 15 bases lay between the germline ends. Looked up from germline, CDR1 is DFQATT and CDR2 is SNEGSKA (reference sequence). The CDR3 is 14 amino acids.

This clonotype appeared a single time. This rearrangement joins TRBV15 to TRBJ2-3; no firm D call. The CDR3 sequence is 15 residues long. V was pared by 1 base and J by 5 bases, with 13 bases between. The V gene's germline CDR1 is LNHNV and CDR2 YYDKDF (reference sequence). CDR3 amino acids: CATSRVSTSKDTQYF. CDR3 in DNA: TGTGCCACCAGCAGAGTCAGCACTTCGAAAGATACGCAGTATTTT.

With respect to this clonotype: No conserved phenylalanine or tryptophan ends this CDR3, so it is likely a read error. The rearrangement joins TRBV6-2 or TRBV6-3 to TRBJ2-2, with a possible D match to TRBD2 (5 bases). CDR3 length: 14 amino acids. Germline CDR1 and CDR2: MNHEY and SVGEGT. Deletions cut 6 bases from V and 4 bases from J, with 12 bases between. In DNA form, the CDR3 reads TGTGCCAGCAGGTCCGTCGGGGTCACCGGGGAGCTGTTTCTT. As protein: CASRSVGVTGELFL.

The chain is built from TRBV2 and TRBJ2-5; tentatively, D is TRBD1 (5 bases). This CDR3 contains 14 residues. V was shortened by 5 bases and J by 1 base, with 11 bases between the two germline ends. Per the germline V gene, CDR1 is SNHLY and CDR2 is FYNNEI. The chain's CDR3 is CASSRTLPQETQYF. Written as DNA, the CDR3 is TGTGCCAGCAGTCGGACACTTCCCCAAGAGACCCAGTACTTC. Supplemented by reference TRBV2 and TRBJ2-5, the full variable domain reads EPEVTQTPSHQVTQMGQEVILRCVPISNHLYFYWYRQILGQKVEFLVSFYNNEISEKSEIFDDQFSVERPDGSNFTLKIRSTKLEDSAMYFCASSRTLPQETQYFGPGTRLLVL.

The gene calls are TRBV7-3 and TRBJ2-3; 8 positions agree with TRBD1. J gave up 1 base and V 0 bases, and 0 bases lay outside the gene matches. The CDR3 loop spans 15 amino acids. Germline CDR1 SGHTA, CDR2 FQGTGA. In DNA, the CDR3 is TGTGCCAGCAGCTTAACGGGACAGGGCACAGATACGCAGTATTTT. Its translation is CASSLTGQGTDTQYF.

The chain employs TRBV13 and TRBJ2-7; 7 positions match TRBD2. The V and J ends lost 0 bases and 6 bases, in that order; junction bases with no gene match: 8. CDR3 length: 15 amino acids. Germline V lookup: CDR1 PRHDT, CDR2 FYEKMQ (reference sequence). The CDR3 bases are TGTGCCAGCAGCTTAGGAGTTGCGGGAGAGGGCGAGCAGTACTTC. Amino acids: CASSLGVAGEGEQYF.

V is TRBV9 and J is TRBJ1-3, with D possibly matching TRBD1 (5 bases). The germline CDR1 and CDR2 sequences are SGDLS and YYNGEE. This CDR3 region has 16 residues. V shed 3 bases and J shed 3 bases, with 16 bases lying between them. The CDR3 is CASSAVQASRGNTIYF. CDR3 in DNA: TGTGCCAGCAGCGCAGTACAGGCCTCACGTGGAAACACCATATATTTT.

This chain links TRBV12-3 or TRBV12-4 with TRBJ1-6, with D hard to call. The CDR3 is 12 amino acids. Trimming stripped 5 bases from V and 14 bases from J, with 13 bases between. The DNA for the CDR3 is TGTGCCAGCAGTCCGACTGCGTGGACCCTCCACTTT. Its protein product is CASSPTAWTLHF.

The sample holds many counts of this clonotype. The chain uses TRBV11-2 and TRBJ1-4, with unresolved D. Trimming stripped 6 bases from V and 0 bases from J, with 8 bases between. CDR1 and CDR2 (germline): SGHAT, FQNNGV. The CDR3 has 14 residues. CDR3 coding DNA: TGTGCCAGCAGTTCCGGTGCAACTAATGAAAAACTGTTTTTT. It is translated as CASSSGATNEKLFF.

The chain is built from TRBV7-6 and TRBJ1-2; 10 positions agree with TRBD1. J lost 2 bases, V lost 5 bases, and 5 bases had no gene match. The CDR3 sequence is 15 residues long. CDR1 and CDR2 from the germline V gene are SGHVS and FNYEAQ. The DNA of the CDR3 is TGTGCCAGCAGCAACCGACAGGGGGCCAACTATGGCTACACCTTC. It translates to CASSNRQGANYGYTF.

This clonotype has only one observation. The V and J genes are TRBV2 and TRBJ2-7, with TRBD1 identical over 9 bases. The CDR3 spans 14 residues. Germline CDR1 reads SNHLY; CDR2 reads FYNNEI. The J segment lost 4 bases and the V segment lost 6 bases, leaving 7 bases of the junction unmatched. CDR3 in DNA: TGTGCCAGCAGAGGGACAGGGACCAGGTACGAGCAGTACTTC. Translation: CASRGTGTRYEQYF.

The V call is TRBV29-1, the J call TRBJ2-1; D is ambiguous. V was cut by 1 base and J by 2 bases, with 6 bases left in between. CDR1 SQVTM and CDR2 ANQGSEA come from the germline V gene. The CDR3 consists of 13 residues. The CDR3 loop is CSVEGIPYNEQFF. CDR3 nucleotides: TGCAGCGTTGAAGGAATCCCCTACAATGAGCAGTTCTTC.

This clonotype was observed many times. The V gene is TRBV12-3 or TRBV12-4, the J gene TRBJ1-1; D remains unclear. This CDR3 comprises 12 residues. Trimming cost V 1 base and J 6 bases, with 6 bases left between them. The CDR3 coding sequence is TGTGCCAGCAGTTTAGGCGGACCTGAAGCTTTCTTT. Amino acids: CASSLGGPEAFF.

The V gene is TRBV29-1, the J gene TRBJ2-3; no definite D call. V lost 0 bases to trimming and J lost 10 bases, with 5 bases between them. Germline V gene sequence: CDR1 SQVTM, CDR2 ANQGSEA. The CDR3 has 10 amino acids. The DNA for the CDR3 is TGCAGCGTTGAAGATCGCCCGCAGTATTTT. It translates to CSVEDRPQYF.

This clonotype was found a few times. The rearrangement links TRBV12-3 or TRBV12-4 to TRBJ2-7; D call uncertain. Trimming shortened V by 0 bases and J by 7 bases, and 4 bases separated the two germline ends. The CDR3 length is 11 residues. CDR3 residues: CASSLAGEQYF. CDR3 bases: TGTGCCAGCAGTTTAGCTGGGGAGCAGTACTTC.

Turning to this clonotype: The junction shows a germline mismatch at one end, possibly a read error. This rearrangement joins TRBV7-3 to TRBJ1-4; D call uncertain. Germline V CDR1 and CDR2: SGHTA, FQGTGA. The CDR3 totals 13 residues. The chain's CDR3 is CASSQAGGEKLFF. Written as DNA, the CDR3 is TGCGCCAGCAGCCAAGCAGGCGGGGAAAAACTGTTTTTT. The variable domain in full, completed from reference TRBV7-3 and TRBJ1-4, reads GAGVSQTPSNKVTEKGKYVELRCDPISGHTALYWYRQSLGQGPEFLIYFQGTGAADDSGLPNDRFFAVRPEGSVSTLKIQRTERGDSAVYLCASSQAGGEKLFFGSGTQLSVL.

This chain joins TRBV20-1 and TRBJ1-1; TRBD1 matches at 7 bases. Germline CDR1 and CDR2: DFQATT and SNEGSKA (reference sequence). The CDR3 spans 13 residues. V lost 6 bases to trimming and J lost 5 bases; unmatched junction nucleotides: 9. CDR3 DNA: TGCAGTGCCAGACAGGGCCTGACTACTGAAGCTTTCTTT. It specifies CSARQGLTTEAFF.